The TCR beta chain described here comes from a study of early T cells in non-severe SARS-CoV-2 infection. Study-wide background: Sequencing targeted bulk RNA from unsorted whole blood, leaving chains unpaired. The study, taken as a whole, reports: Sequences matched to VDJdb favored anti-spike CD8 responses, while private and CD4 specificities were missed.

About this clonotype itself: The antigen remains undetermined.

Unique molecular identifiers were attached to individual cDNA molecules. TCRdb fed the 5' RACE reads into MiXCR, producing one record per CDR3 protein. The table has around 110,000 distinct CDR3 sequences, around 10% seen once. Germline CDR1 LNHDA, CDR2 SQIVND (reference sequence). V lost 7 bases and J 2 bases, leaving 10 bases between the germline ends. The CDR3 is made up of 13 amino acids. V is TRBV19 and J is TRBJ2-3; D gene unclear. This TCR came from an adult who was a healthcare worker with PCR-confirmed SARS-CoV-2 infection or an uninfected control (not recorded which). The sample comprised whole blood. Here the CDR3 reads CASNQDLTDTQYF. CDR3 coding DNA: TGTGCCAGTAATCAGGACCTCACAGATACGCAGTATTTT.